This is a list of T cell receptor beta chains from one sample in a study of blood T cells in healthy people across ages. From the 5' RACE reads, TCRdb called clonotypes with MiXCR, one entry per CDR3 protein. The profile shows 910,000 or so distinct CDR3 sequences, just over 50% of them singletons. The sample comprised blood. All receptors derive from a woman aged 55-75 years in good health. Both conserved end residues are part of each CDR3. D genes are given only for firm matches. Some rows have no size entry. The others give once, few or many, or a class for an expanded clone.

D,size,J,V,DNA,CDR3
-,-,TRBJ2-7,TRBV5-5,TGTGCCAGCCAGAAATGGCGGGGAGAGTCCTACGAGCAGTACTTC,CASQKWRGESYEQYF
-,-,TRBJ2-4,TRBV7-6,TGTGCCAGCAGCCCTCCCCGAGAGCAGTACTTC,CASSPPREQYF
TRBD2,-,TRBJ2-1,TRBV7-9,TGTGCCAGCAGCAAACACATTAGCGGGAGGTTGTACAATGAGCAGTTCTTC,CASSKHISGRLYNEQFF
TRBD1,-,TRBJ2-3,TRBV3-1,TGTGCCAGCAGCCAACCAAGACAGGGGGCAGATACGCAGTATTTT,CASSQPRQGADTQYF
TRBD1,once,TRBJ2-7,TRBV5-5,TGTGCCAGCAGCCGCCAGACAGGGAGCTCCTACGAGCAGTACTTC,CASSRQTGSSYEQYF
-,-,TRBJ1-6,TRBV28,TGTGCCAGCCAGGGCTCTAATTCACCCCTCCACTTT,CASQGSNSPLHF
-,many,TRBJ2-2,TRBV3-1,TGTGCCAGCAGCGGGGCGGGAACGAACACCGGGGAGCTGTTTTTT,CASSGAGTNTGELFF
TRBD2,-,TRBJ2-7,TRBV20-1,TGCAGTGCGCGCATGTCGGGCGGGGGAACCTACAATGAGCAGTACTTC,CSARMSGGGTYNEQYF
-,few,TRBJ2-5,TRBV4-1,TGCGCCAGCAGCCAAAGGTTTTTGGAGACCCAGTACTTC,CASSQRFLETQYF
-,-,TRBJ2-4,TRBV20-1,TGCAGTGCTAGACACCACTGGTCACAAAACATTCAGTACTTC,CSARHHWSQNIQYF
-,once,TRBJ2-3,TRBV7-9,TGTGCCAGCAGCCGAATGGGCGGGAGCACAGATACGCAGTATTTT,CASSRMGGSTDTQYF
TRBD2,-,TRBJ2-7,TRBV2,TGTGCCAGCACCTGGGGGGGACTAGCGGGAGGGCCTCAGCACGAGCAGTACTTC,CASTWGGLAGGPQHEQYF
-,-,TRBJ2-7,TRBV29-1,TGCAGCGTTTTCTTTGGACCCTACGAGCAGTACTTC,CSVFFGPYEQYF